A single sample is the source of the 26 T cell receptor beta chains below, sequenced in a study of blood T cell repertoires in COVID-19. Sequenced by immunoSEQ multiplex PCR; TCRdb stores in-frame clones only, minus some. Of some 290,000 clones listed, nearly 90% are singletons. The sample was peripheral blood. The receptors stem from a woman aged 30 to 39 with COVID-19, enrolled during active disease.

The DNA for the CDR3 is TGTGCCAGCAGCCATCCACCCCCCGGACACCTCCTAACCTTCGGCACAGATACGCAGTATTTT. It codes for CASSHPPPGHLLTFGTDTQYF. The chain recombines TRBV7-8 with TRBJ2-3, with D possibly matching TRBD1 (5 bases). This CDR3 contains 21 residues. The V gene lost 5 bases and the J gene lost 1 base, with 31 bases spanning the gap. CDR1 SGHVS and CDR2 FQNEAQ come from the germline V gene.

There are a few counts of this clone. The chain couples TRBV14 to TRBJ1-1; the D is unclear. Germline values: CDR1 SGHDN, CDR2 FVKESK. V was cut by 4 bases and J by 3 bases, with 9 bases left in between. This CDR3 contains 13 residues. CDR3 nucleotide sequence: TGTGCCAGCAGCCTCGGGGTTTACACTGAAGCTTTCTTT. Translating gives CASSLGVYTEAFF.

The chain joins TRBV21-1 to TRBJ2-2; the D call of TRBD1 is as the table states it, not checked on the DNA. TRBV21-1 is given as a pseudogene. CDR3 length equals 22 residues. The CDR3 bases are TGTGCCAGCAGCCTTTTCCGGGACAGAAACCCCGAAGGCTTTTTTTCCGCCGGGGAGCTGTTTTTT. The encoded protein is CASSLFRDRNPEGFFSAGELFF.

CDR3 in amino acids: CASSLTGTNTGELFF. The DNA for the CDR3 is TGCGCCAGCAGCCTCACCGGGACGAACACCGGGGAGCTGTTTTTT. V and J are TRBV4-1 and TRBJ2-2; TRBD2 is a possible D gene (5 bases). In germline, CDR1 is MGHRA, CDR2 YSYEKL. CDR3 length: 15 residues. Trimming left V 4 bases short and J 0 bases short, with 9 bases between.

V is TRBV7-9 and J is TRBJ1-1; D may be TRBD1 (6 bases). Germline CDR1 and CDR2: SEHNR and FQNEAQ (reference sequence). The CDR3 totals 15 residues. Trimming pared 5 bases from V and 1 base from J, leaving 14 bases between. As DNA, the CDR3 is TGTGCCAGCAGCCTCCGGACAGTAAAGAACACTGAAGCTTTCTTT. As protein: CASSLRTVKNTEAFF.

This clone turned up a few times. J is TRBJ1-5 and V is TRBV19; D not resolved. V gave up 1 base and J gave up 6 bases, with 4 bases separating them. Germline CDR1 LNHDA, CDR2 SQIVND (reference sequence). CDR3 length: 12 residues. CDR3 sequence reads: CASSIGAQPQHF. The CDR3 DNA reads as TGTGCCAGTAGTATAGGGGCTCAGCCCCAGCATTTT.

The genes are TRBV7-9 and TRBJ1-2, with unresolved D. The CDR3 consists of 16 residues. Trimming shortened V by 5 bases and J by 8 bases, and 24 bases separated the two germline ends. The germline V gene has CDR1 SEHNR and CDR2 FQNEAQ (reference sequence). The CDR3 nucleotides are TGTGCCAGCAGCCCCGTCTTGGACTCCCCCGCGAGGGGCTACACCTTC. Protein sequence: CASSPVLDSPARGYTF.

This sequence joins TRBV5-1 and TRBJ1-2, with 10 bases that match TRBD1. Per germline, CDR1 SGHRS and CDR2 YFSETQ. CDR3 length equals 15 residues. The J segment lost 7 bases and the V segment lost 3 bases, leaving 9 bases of the junction unmatched. The chain's CDR3 is CASSSSGQGLGGYTF. The CDR3 region has the DNA TGCGCCAGCAGCTCGTCGGGACAGGGGTTAGGTGGCTACACCTTC.

This chain uses TRBV5-1 with TRBJ2-2; the match to TRBD1 covers 7 bases. V shed 0 bases, J shed 7 bases, and the junction held 3 bases outside the gene matches. The germline gives CDR1 SGHRS, CDR2 YFSETQ. CDR3 size: 14 residues. CDR3 residues: CASSLEGGGGELFF. The CDR3 DNA follows: TGCGCCAGCAGCTTGGAAGGGGGCGGCGGGGAGCTGTTTTTT.

V is TRBV2 and J is TRBJ2-7; tentative D call: TRBD2 (5 bases). The CDR3 loop spans 13 amino acids. V gave up 5 bases and J gave up 3 bases, with 11 bases separating them. CDR1 is SNHLY and CDR2 is FYNNEI in the germline V gene. The CDR3, as DNA: TGTGCCAGCAGTAGAGCGGAGATCTACGAGCAGTACTTC. Translation: CASSRAEIYEQYF.

The chain links TRBV5-1 to TRBJ1-3, with D possibly TRBD1 on 5 matching bases. Looked up from germline, CDR1 is SGHRS and CDR2 is YFSETQ. The CDR3 consists of 17 residues. Trimming took 0 bases from V and 0 from J, leaving 13 bases between them. The CDR3 nucleotides are TGCGCCAGCAGCTTGGTGGCAGGGATGAGCTCTGGAAACACCATATATTTT. Encoded protein: CASSLVAGMSSGNTIYF.

The CDR3 region has the DNA TGTGCCACTTCCATGGGGGGGAGCTCCTACAATGAGCAGTTCTTC. Translating gives CATSMGGSSYNEQFF. The chain is built from TRBV19 and TRBJ2-1; 7 bases are a match to TRBD2. The CDR3 extends over 15 amino acids. From germline, CDR1 is LNHDA and CDR2 SQIVND (reference sequence). V was pared by 10 bases and J by 0 bases, with 9 bases of the junction left unmatched.

The table lists this clone with a count of one. The gene calls are TRBV5-1 and TRBJ1-2; 7 positions agree with TRBD1. Trimming removed 3 bases from V and 0 bases from J; junction bases left unmatched: 5. Germline V gene sequence: CDR1 SGHRS, CDR2 YFSETQ. The CDR3 runs to 15 residues. DNA of the CDR3: TGCGCCAGCAGCTCTTTTGACAGGGCTAACTATGGCTACACCTTC. It translates to CASSSFDRANYGYTF. Filled out from reference TRBV5-1 and TRBJ1-2, the complete variable domain reads KAGVTQTPRYLIKTRGQQVTLSCSPISGHRSVSWYQQTPGQGLQFLFEYFSETQRNKGNFPGRFSGRQFSNSRSEMNVSTLELGDSALYLCASSSFDRANYGYTFGSGTRLTVV.

J is TRBJ2-1 and V is TRBV21-1; the D call of TRBD2 is as the table states it, not checked on the DNA. TRBV21-1 is a listed pseudogene. This CDR3 is built from 21 residues. The CDR3 sequence is CASSLKEGLAGGPLRCNEQFF. Here the CDR3 DNA reads TGTGCCAGCAGCTTAAAGGAGGGACTAGCGGGGGGGCCTCTACGGTGCAATGAGCAGTTCTTC.

The chain recombines TRBV5-1 with TRBJ1-1, with TRBD1 matching 7 bases. The germline gives CDR1 SGHRS, CDR2 YFSETQ. The CDR3 has 14 amino acids. V lost 2 bases, J lost 7 bases, and 8 bases stayed unmatched. The CDR3 DNA reads TGCGCCAGCAGCTTTTGGAGGGGGCGAAGTGAAGCTTTCTTT. It translates to CASSFWRGRSEAFF. Based on the CDR3 plus reference TRBV5-1 and TRBJ1-1, the full variable domain is KAGVTQTPRYLIKTRGQQVTLSCSPISGHRSVSWYQQTPGQGLQFLFEYFSETQRNKGNFPGRFSGRQFSNSRSEMNVSTLELGDSALYLCASSFWRGRSEAFFGQGTRLTVV.

The chain employs TRBV2 and TRBJ1-5; TRBD1 agrees at 9 bases. The CDR3 consists of 14 residues. The V gene's germline CDR1 is SNHLY and CDR2 FYNNEI. Unmatched junction bases numbered 3, after V lost 3 bases and J lost 6 bases. CDR3 coding DNA: TGTGCCAGCAGTGAGGGACAGGGTGTTCAGCCCCAGCATTTT. Translated, it gives CASSEGQGVQPQHF.

The J gene is TRBJ1-2, the V gene TRBV6-5; 9 positions match TRBD1. J was trimmed by 1 base and V by 2 bases; bases with no gene match: 5. CDR1 and CDR2 from the germline V gene are MNHEY and SVGAGI. This CDR3 is 16 amino acids long. The CDR3 sequence is CASSYEGTGNNYGYTF. The CDR3 coding sequence is TGTGCCAGCAGTTACGAGGGGACAGGGAATAACTATGGCTACACCTTC.

This chain uses TRBV5-6 with TRBJ2-7, with a weak D call TRBD1 (6 bases). Deletions cut 2 bases from V and 3 bases from J, with 12 bases between. The CDR3 spans 14 residues. Germline CDR1 is SGHDT and CDR2 is YYEEEE. The chain's CDR3 is CASSLQGDLYEQYF. DNA of the CDR3: TGTGCCAGCAGCTTACAGGGTGATCTCTACGAGCAGTACTTC.

The rearrangement links TRBV5-1 to TRBJ1-3; possibly TRBD1 for D (5 bases). The CDR3 totals 15 residues. The ends were cut back, 3 bases at V and 1 base at J, with 11 bases in the middle. Germline CDR1 SGHRS, CDR2 YFSETQ. The CDR3 loop is CASSWGPGSGNTIYF. In DNA form, the CDR3 reads TGCGCCAGCAGCTGGGGCCCGGGTTCTGGAAACACCATATATTTT.

The J gene is TRBJ1-4, the V gene TRBV7-9; D not certain. This CDR3 is 14 amino acids long. The germline V gene has CDR1 SEHNR and CDR2 FQNEAQ (reference sequence). V lost 4 bases and J lost 8, with 14 bases in between. The DNA of the CDR3 is TGTGCCAGCAGCTATTCTAAGGAGGGCGAAAAACTGTTTTTT. It codes for CASSYSKEGEKLFF. Using reference TRBV7-9 and TRBJ1-4 for the parts outside the CDR3, the full variable domain is DTGVSQNPRHKITKRGQNVTFRCDPISEHNRLYWYRQTLGQGPEFLTYFQNEAQLEKSRLLSDRFSAERPKGSFSTLEIQRTEQGDSAMYLCASSYSKEGEKLFFGSGTQLSVL.

This clone showed up just once. The V and J genes are TRBV28 and TRBJ1-1; TRBD1 matches 10 bases. V was clipped by 4 bases and J by 11 bases; unmatched bases: 7. This CDR3 region has 13 residues. Germline CDR1 MDHEN, CDR2 SYDVKM. The CDR3 region is CASSSGTGATAFF. The CDR3 DNA reads TGTGCCAGCAGTTCTGGGACAGGGGCGACCGCTTTCTTT.

A note on this clone: Within the sample, other DNA sequences also encode this same CDR3. This rearrangement joins TRBV6-1 to TRBJ1-5, with D unclear. Trimming pared 8 bases from V and 0 bases from J, leaving 14 bases between. Per germline, CDR1 MNHNS and CDR2 SASEGT. The length of the CDR3 is 15 residues. Written as DNA, the CDR3 is TGTGCCAGCGGGTCGGGTACGGGTAGCAATCAGCCCCAGCATTTT. Translating it yields CASGSGTGSNQPQHF.

The genes are TRBV11-2 and TRBJ1-2; D might be TRBD1 (6 bases). The CDR3 contains 15 residues. In germline, CDR1 is SGHAT, CDR2 FQNNGV. Trimming removed 0 bases from V and 4 bases from J, with 12 bases in between. The CDR3 sequence is CASSLETRGAYGYTF. The CDR3 DNA reads as TGTGCCAGCAGCTTAGAAACCAGGGGAGCCTATGGCTACACCTTC.

The gene calls are TRBV5-6 and TRBJ1-2; 9 nucleotides align to TRBD1. The CDR3 sequence is 18 residues long. Per the germline V gene, CDR1 is SGHDT and CDR2 is YYEEEE. V gave up 3 bases and J gave up 1 base; unmatched junction bases: 13. CDR3 protein: CASSSPDRGLLGNYGYTF. The CDR3 DNA reads TGTGCCAGCAGCTCGCCGGACAGGGGACTACTGGGTAACTATGGCTACACCTTC.

The J gene is TRBJ1-6, the V gene TRBV14; tentative D call: TRBD1 (6 bases). Deletions cut 4 bases from V and 10 bases from J, with 11 bases between. Germline CDR1 and CDR2: SGHDN and FVKESK. This CDR3 is built from 13 residues. Written as DNA, the CDR3 is TGTGCCAGCAGCCCTACAGGGCTCTCACCCCTCCACTTT. As protein: CASSPTGLSPLHF.

V gene TRBV7-9 combines with J gene TRBJ2-2; 9 bases line up with TRBD1. This CDR3 contains 16 residues. Losses at the gene ends were 5 bases for V and 2 bases for J; bases not matched to a gene: 6. Germline lookup yields CDR1 SEHNR and CDR2 FQNEAQ (reference sequence). Here the CDR3 DNA reads TGTGCCAGCAGCGCCCGGGACAGGGAAAACACCGGGGAGCTGTTTTTT. The encoded protein is CASSARDRENTGELFF. Variable domain in full (rest from reference TRBV7-9 and TRBJ2-2): DTGVSQNPRHKITKRGQNVTFRCDPISEHNRLYWYRQTLGQGPEFLTYFQNEAQLEKSRLLSDRFSAERPKGSFSTLEIQRTEQGDSAMYLCASSARDRENTGELFFGEGSRLTVL.